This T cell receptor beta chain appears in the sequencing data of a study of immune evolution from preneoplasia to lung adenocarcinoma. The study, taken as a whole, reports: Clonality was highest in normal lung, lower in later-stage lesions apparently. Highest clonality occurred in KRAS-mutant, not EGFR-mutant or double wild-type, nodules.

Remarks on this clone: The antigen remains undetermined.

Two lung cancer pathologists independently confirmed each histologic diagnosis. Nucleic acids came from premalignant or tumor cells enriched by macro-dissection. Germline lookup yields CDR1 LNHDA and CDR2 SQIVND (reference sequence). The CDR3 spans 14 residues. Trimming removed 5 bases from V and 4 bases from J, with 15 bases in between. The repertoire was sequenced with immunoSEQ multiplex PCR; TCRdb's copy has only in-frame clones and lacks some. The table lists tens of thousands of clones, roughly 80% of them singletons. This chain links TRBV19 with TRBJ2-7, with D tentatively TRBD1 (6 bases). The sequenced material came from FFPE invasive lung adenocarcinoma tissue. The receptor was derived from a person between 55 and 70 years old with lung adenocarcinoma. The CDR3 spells CASSPWGQNYEQYF. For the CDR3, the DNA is TGTGCCAGTAGTCCATGGGGACAAAATTACGAGCAGTACTTC.